The rows below give T cell receptor beta chains drawn from one sample of a study of T cell changes during pregnancy in multiple sclerosis. Data came from immunoSEQ multiplex PCR; TCRdb stores just in-frame clones and leaves some out. The table records more than 75,000 clones, about 95% of them present only once. Material: peripheral blood, obtained in the third trimester of pregnancy. The receptor set was obtained from a female donor with multiple sclerosis, enrolled in a pregnancy study. Each CDR3 is given with its conserved first and last residue. The D gene is left open where the match is weak. Clone size is shown for a subset of rows, as once, few, many or a class of expanded clone.

V,J,D,size,DNA,CDR3
TRBV11-2,TRBJ1-1,NA,NA,TGTGCCAGCAGCTTAGGCTACGGGGACACTGAAGCTTTCTTT,CASSLGYGDTEAFF
TRBV13,TRBJ1-5,NA,NA,TGTGCCAGCAGCTTCGGGGGAAGGGTTCAGCCCCAGCATTTT,CASSFGGRVQPQHF
TRBV6-1,TRBJ2-2,TRBD2,NA,TGTGCCAGCCCCCTCAGGGAGGGTCACACCGGGGAGCTGTTTTTT,CASPLREGHTGELFF
TRBV18,TRBJ2-3,NA,NA,TGTGCCAGCTCCCCCCTAACCAAGTACTCCCCCACAGATACGCAGTATTTT,CASSPLTKYSPTDTQYF
TRBV7-9,TRBJ1-1,NA,NA,TGTGCCAGCAGCGCACCCCAGAGCAGGGCAGGCAGGAAAACTGAAGCTTTCTTT,CASSAPQSRAGRKTEAFF
TRBV9,TRBJ1-1,NA,NA,TGTGCCAGCAGCGTATTGGAGGAAAGCACTGAAGCTTTCTTT,CASSVLEESTEAFF
TRBV14,TRBJ2-7,NA,NA,TGTGCCAGCAGCCCACAGGGATACGAGCAGTACTTC,CASSPQGYEQYF
TRBV9,TRBJ1-2,TRBD1,NA,TGTGCCAGCAGCTTAATAGGACCGGACAGGGTTAATGGCTACACCTTC,CASSLIGPDRVNGYTF
TRBV2,TRBJ2-1,TRBD1,NA,TGTGCCAGCAGTGCGCCGGGACAGATCAGCAATGAGCAGTTCTTC,CASSAPGQISNEQFF
TRBV6-6,TRBJ2-3,NA,NA,TGTGCCAGCAGTTACTCCCCCGGAGGGACCACAGATACGCAGTATTTT,CASSYSPGGTTDTQYF
TRBV2,TRBJ2-7,TRBD1,NA,TGTGCCAGCCGGATCCGGGACAGGGCCTACGAGCAGTACTTC,CASRIRDRAYEQYF
TRBV6-1,TRBJ1-5,TRBD1,NA,TGTGCCAGCAGTGATTCAGGGGGCCGCCATCAGCCCCAGCATTTT,CASSDSGGRHQPQHF
TRBV2,TRBJ1-5,NA,few,TGTGCCAGCAGGAGACAGGGCAATCAGCCCCAGCATTTT,CASRRQGNQPQHF
TRBV6-5,TRBJ2-1,NA,NA,TGTGCCAGCAGTTCCTGGGGCCAAAACAACAATGAGCAGTTCTTC,CASSSWGQNNNEQFF
TRBV7-6,TRBJ1-2,TRBD1,NA,TGTGCCAGCAGCTCGGACAGGGGGGACCCCACTTCAATCTATGGCTACACCTTC,CASSSDRGDPTSIYGYTF
TRBV27,TRBJ2-2,NA,NA,TGTGCCAGCAGTTTCGTGGCACGAAACACCGGGGAGCTGTTTTTT,CASSFVARNTGELFF
TRBV5-5,TRBJ2-3,TRBD2,NA,TGTGCCAGCAGCTTTCCAGCGGGGGGCGATTCCGATACGCAGTATTTT,CASSFPAGGDSDTQYF
TRBV5-6,TRBJ2-1,NA,NA,TGTGCCAGCAGCTTGTTTAACAATGAGCAGTTCTTC,CASSLFNNEQFF
TRBV6-6,TRBJ1-6,NA,NA,TGTGCCAGCACCAAAATAGGGAGCTCCTATAATTCACCCCTCCACTTT,CASTKIGSSYNSPLHF
TRBV6-5,TRBJ1-4,NA,NA,TGTGCCAGCAGTCAAACAGGGACGCGAGGTGAAAAACTGTTTTTT,CASSQTGTRGEKLFF
TRBV6-6,TRBJ1-1,NA,once,TGTGCCAGCAGGGTAACAGATGCTGAAGCTTTCTTT,CASRVTDAEAFF
TRBV5-1,TRBJ2-3,NA,NA,TGCGCCAGCAGCAGCCATGAGGGAGATACGCAGTATTTT,CASSSHEGDTQYF
TRBV21-1,TRBJ2-3,NA,NA,TGTGCCAGCAGCAAAGTGGGGTTTGATAGCGGGGGGGGAACGCAGTATTTT,CASSKVGFDSGGGTQYF
TRBV7-6,TRBJ2-1,TRBD2,NA,TGTGCCAGCAGCCGAACTAGCGGGGGGATCTCCTACAATGAGCAGTTCTTC,CASSRTSGGISYNEQFF
TRBV25-1,TRBJ2-7,NA,once,TGTGCCAGCAGTGAAGCCGAGACAGGACCCCACGAGCAGTACTTC,CASSEAETGPHEQYF
TRBV5-1,TRBJ1-6,NA,NA,TGCGCCAGCAGCCTAGACCTCTTTAATTCACCCCTCCACTTT,CASSLDLFNSPLHF
TRBV4-1,TRBJ2-3,NA,NA,TGCGCCAGCAGCCAAGGAGGGGCGGGACGAAACACAGATACGCAGTATTTT,CASSQGGAGRNTDTQYF
TRBV5-1,TRBJ1-1,TRBD1,NA,TGCGCCAGCAGCTTTAAGAGGGGGCCAAACACTGAAGCTTTCTTT,CASSFKRGPNTEAFF
TRBV7-9,TRBJ1-5,TRBD1,NA,TGTGCCAGCAGCCGACAGGGGTTACGACCCCAGCATTTT,CASSRQGLRPQHF
TRBV15,TRBJ2-7,NA,NA,TGTGCCACCAGCACCAGGGGGAGGTCCTACGAGCAGTACTTC,CATSTRGRSYEQYF
TRBV7-9,TRBJ2-7,TRBD1,NA,TGTGCCAGCAGCTTAGCGAGGGACAGCCGAACAATCTACGAGCAGTACTTC,CASSLARDSRTIYEQYF
TRBV7-9,TRBJ2-1,NA,NA,TGTGCCAGCAGCTTAACGAGGGACAATGAGCAGTTCTTC,CASSLTRDNEQFF
TRBV2,TRBJ1-1,TRBD1,NA,TGTGCCAGCAACCCGACAGGGGCGTTCACTGAAGCTTTCTTT,CASNPTGAFTEAFF
TRBV27,TRBJ2-7,NA,once,TGTGCCAGCAGTCTTTGCTACGAGCAGTACTTC,CASSLCYEQYF
TRBV10-1,TRBJ1-1,TRBD1,NA,TGCGCCAGCAGTGGGAACAGGGGGGCCACTGAAGCTTTCTTT,CASSGNRGATEAFF
TRBV7-8,TRBJ2-2,NA,NA,TGTGCCAGCAGCCCTCTCGAGGTCGGGTACGCCGGGGAGCTGTTTTTT,CASSPLEVGYAGELFF
TRBV27,TRBJ1-5,TRBD1,NA,TGTGCCAGCAGTTTATCGGGGGGACAGGGCTATTATAGCAATCAGCCCCAGCATTTT,CASSLSGGQGYYSNQPQHF
TRBV12-5,TRBJ2-2,NA,NA,TGTGCTAGTGGTCCGCCACAGGGAATCGGGGAGCTGTTTTTT,CASGPPQGIGELFF
TRBV6-1,TRBJ2-7,TRBD1,NA,TGTGCCAGCAGTGGACCGGGACAGCTAACCTACGAGCAGTACTTC,CASSGPGQLTYEQYF
TRBV19,TRBJ1-1,TRBD1,NA,TGTGCCAGTATGCACACACCAGGGGGCCCTGAAGCTTTCTTT,CASMHTPGGPEAFF